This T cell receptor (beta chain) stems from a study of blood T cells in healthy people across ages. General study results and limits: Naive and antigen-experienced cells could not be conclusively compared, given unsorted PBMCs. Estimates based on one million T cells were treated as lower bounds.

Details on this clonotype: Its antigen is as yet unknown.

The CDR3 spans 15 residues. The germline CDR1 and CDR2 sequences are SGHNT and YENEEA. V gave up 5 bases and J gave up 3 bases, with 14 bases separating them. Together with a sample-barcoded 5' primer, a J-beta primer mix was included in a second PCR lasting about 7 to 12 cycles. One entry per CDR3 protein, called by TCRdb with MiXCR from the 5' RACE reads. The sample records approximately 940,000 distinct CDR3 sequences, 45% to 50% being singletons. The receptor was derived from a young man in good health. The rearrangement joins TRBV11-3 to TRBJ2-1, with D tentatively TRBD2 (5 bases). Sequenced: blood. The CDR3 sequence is CASSKRSAGYNEQFF. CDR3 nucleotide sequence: TGTGCCAGCAGCAAGCGGTCCGCGGGCTACAATGAGCAGTTCTTC.